Each of the 29 T cell receptor beta chains below was sequenced from the same sample in a study of blood T cell repertoires in COVID-19. Here immunoSEQ multiplex PCR was the method, and the copy in TCRdb shows in-frame clones only, minus some. The sample comprises about 300,000 clones, about 90% of which are singletons, and roughly 2.9% rests with the top ten. The sample comprised PBMCs or T cells enriched from blood (not recorded which). These receptors all come from a woman aged 50 to 60 who had been exposed to COVID-19.

V usage is TRBV10-3 and J usage is TRBJ1-5, with 10 bases that match TRBD1. Trimming at V came to 2 bases and at J to 2 bases, leaving 3 bases not matched to a gene. This CDR3 has 16 residues. Germline CDR1 ENHRY, CDR2 SYGVKD. CDR3 amino acids: CAISETGTGGNQPQHF. Here the CDR3 DNA reads TGTGCCATCAGTGAGACCGGGACAGGGGGCAATCAGCCCCAGCATTTT.

This sequence joins TRBV5-1 and TRBJ2-7; perhaps TRBD1 as D (6 bases). Germline-derived CDR1 and CDR2 are SGHRS and YFSETQ. V dropped 0 bases and J dropped 7 bases, with 14 bases sitting between them. This CDR3 contains 14 residues. The CDR3 reads CASSLDRDPLEQYF. The CDR3 DNA sequence: TGCGCCAGCAGCTTGGACAGGGATCCTCTGGAGCAGTACTTC.

The rearrangement joins TRBV7-9 to TRBJ2-7; no definite D call. The CDR3 is 16 amino acids. The V end was cut by 0 bases, the J end by 1 base, with 13 bases between. In germline, CDR1 is SEHNR, CDR2 FQNEAQ (reference sequence). CDR3 sequence: CASSLAQNPNSYEQYF. The CDR3 nucleotides are TGTGCCAGCAGCTTAGCCCAGAATCCCAATTCCTACGAGCAGTACTTC. Using reference TRBV7-9 and TRBJ2-7 for the parts outside the CDR3, the full variable domain is DTGVSQNPRHKITKRGQNVTFRCDPISEHNRLYWYRQTLGQGPEFLTYFQNEAQLEKSRLLSDRFSAERPKGSFSTLEIQRTEQGDSAMYLCASSLAQNPNSYEQYFGPGTRLTVT.

This chain uses TRBV6-5 with TRBJ1-2; TRBD1 matches 7 bases. The length of the CDR3 is 14 residues. CDR1 is MNHEY, CDR2 SVGAGI, per germline. With V trimmed by 9 bases and J by 0 bases, 7 bases remained unmatched. The CDR3 nucleotides are TGTGCCAGTTCCCCAGGGACAGCTAACTATGGCTACACCTTC. It specifies CASSPGTANYGYTF.

This clone has just a few counts. The chain carries TRBV7-6 and TRBJ1-2, with D tentatively TRBD1 (5 bases). This CDR3 is 15 amino acids long. Germline CDR1 is SGHVS and CDR2 is FNYEAQ. V was clipped by 5 bases and J by 6 bases, with 19 bases between them. CDR3: CASSPGGGGENGYTF. CDR3 DNA sequence: TGTGCCAGCAGCCCGGGGGGGGGAGGAGAAAATGGCTACACCTTC.

The chain carries TRBV5-8 and TRBJ1-5; D call uncertain. Deletions cut 0 bases from V and 3 bases from J, with 10 bases between. The CDR3 extends over 15 amino acids. Germline V gene sequence: CDR1 SGHTS, CDR2 YDEGEE. The DNA of the CDR3 is TGTGCCAGCAGCTTGGCCTTATGGCACAATCAGCCCCAGCATTTT. Protein sequence: CASSLALWHNQPQHF.

This clone was observed once. The rearrangement links TRBV7-2 to TRBJ2-7, with 8 bases aligning to TRBD2. Germline assignment: CDR1 SGHTA and CDR2 FQGNSA. The CDR3 runs 16 residues. J was trimmed by 3 bases and V by 5 bases; bases with no gene match: 12. CDR3 residues: CASSSGGRGGSYEQYF. The CDR3 DNA reads as TGTGCCAGCAGCAGCGGCGGCCGGGGGGGAAGCTACGAGCAGTACTTC.

The J gene is TRBJ1-4, the V gene TRBV19; 10 bases match TRBD1. This CDR3 comprises 16 residues. The germline V gene has CDR1 LNHDA and CDR2 SQIVND (reference sequence). V lost 8 bases and J lost 0; bases outside the gene matches: 6. This CDR3 is CASCDRGLATNEKLFF. DNA of the CDR3: TGTGCCAGTTGTGACAGGGGGCTTGCAACTAATGAAAAACTGTTTTTT.

The gene calls are TRBV6-5 and TRBJ2-7; the D gene is possibly TRBD1 (6 bases). The germline gives CDR1 MNHEY, CDR2 SVGAGI. Trimming stripped 9 bases from V and 0 bases from J, with 15 bases between. The CDR3 contains 14 residues. DNA for the CDR3: TGTGCCAGTACGATTACAGGGAGCTCCTACGAGCAGTACTTC. It yields the protein CASTITGSSYEQYF.

This chain uses TRBV18 with TRBJ2-5; 7 bases are a match to TRBD1. Losses at the gene ends were 2 bases for V and 3 bases for J; bases not matched to a gene: 3. The CDR3 runs 14 residues. Germline lookup yields CDR1 KGHSH and CDR2 LQKENI. Written as DNA, the CDR3 is TGTGCCAGCTCACCAGGACAGGTGGAAGAGACCCAGTACTTC. It encodes CASSPGQVEETQYF.

The rearrangement links TRBV5-1 to TRBJ1-2; D may be TRBD1 (6 bases). Trimming removed 0 bases at V and 2 bases at J, with 14 bases between. This CDR3 has 16 amino acids. Per germline, CDR1 SGHRS and CDR2 YFSETQ. CDR3 sequence (DNA): TGCGCCAGCAGCTTGGGGGGGCAGGATGCGAACTATGGCTACACCTTC. Translation gives CASSLGGQDANYGYTF.

A remark on this clone: At one boundary the junction diverges from the germline segment, which might be a read error. The chain carries TRBV7-7 and TRBJ1-2; possibly TRBD1 for D (6 bases). The CDR3 extends over 18 amino acids. Looked up from germline, CDR1 is SSHAT and CDR2 is FNYEAQ (reference sequence). CDR3 in amino acids: CASSLAKQKVQGNYGYTF. The CDR3 DNA is TGTGCTAGCAGCTTAGCGAAACAGAAAGTACAGGGAAACTATGGCTACACCTTC.

This chain joins TRBV19 and TRBJ2-1; TRBD2 agrees at 10 bases. The V gene's germline CDR1 is LNHDA and CDR2 SQIVND (reference sequence). The CDR3 is 19 residues long. V dropped 8 bases and J dropped 0; count of bases not matched to a gene: 16. DNA of the CDR3: TGTGCCAGTGGGTCTAGCGGGGGCAAAAGAAATAGCTCCTACAATGAGCAGTTCTTC. It specifies CASGSSGGKRNSSYNEQFF.

The gene calls are TRBV6-5 and TRBJ2-5; D gene ambiguous. CDR1 and CDR2 from the germline V gene are MNHEY and SVGAGI. The CDR3 has 14 amino acids. V was shortened by 0 bases and J by 5 bases, with 10 bases between the two germline ends. The CDR3 region has the DNA TGTGCCAGCAGTTACTCGACTCGTGGGGAGACCCAGTACTTC. Protein: CASSYSTRGETQYF.

This clone was seen only a few times. The rearrangement links TRBV12-3 or TRBV12-4 to TRBJ1-2; D might be TRBD1 (6 bases). The CDR3 length is 13 residues. Trimming removed 5 bases from V and 4 bases from J, with 11 bases in between. CDR3 bases: TGTGCCAGCAGTCCGGACAGTACCTATGGCTACACCTTC. This encodes CASSPDSTYGYTF.

The V and J genes are TRBV6-5 and TRBJ1-2, with 8 bases matching TRBD1. V dropped 0 bases and J dropped 6; count of bases not matched to a gene: 9. Germline V gives CDR1 MNHEY, CDR2 SVGAGI. The CDR3 has 16 residues. The CDR3 DNA sequence: TGTGCCAGCAGTTACTCGGGACCAGGGGGCAGGAATGGCTACACCTTC. Translated: CASSYSGPGGRNGYTF.

The V gene is TRBV5-1, the J gene TRBJ2-1; 9 bases match TRBD2. This CDR3 comprises 16 residues. The ends lost 0 bases at V and 10 bases at J; junction bases unmatched: 11. Per germline, CDR1 SGHRS and CDR2 YFSETQ. CDR3 DNA: TGCGCCAGCAGCTTGGAGGTAGGCGGGGGGGTTCGGGAGCAGTTCTTC. It encodes CASSLEVGGGVREQFF.

The chain recombines TRBV7-2 with TRBJ2-3; possibly TRBD2 for D (5 bases). Trimming left V 5 bases short and J 2 bases short, with 11 bases between. Germline loops: CDR1 SGHTA, CDR2 FQGNSA. CDR3 length equals 14 residues. The CDR3: CASSRADFTDTQYF. The CDR3, as DNA: TGTGCCAGCAGCAGAGCGGATTTCACAGATACGCAGTATTTT.

The chain carries TRBV5-5 and TRBJ2-2, with no clear D. V lost 1 base to trimming and J lost 1 base, with 8 bases between them. In germline, CDR1 is SGHKS, CDR2 YYEKEE (reference sequence). The length of the CDR3 is 15 residues. For the CDR3, the DNA is TGTGCCAGCAGCTTGTATCCGGGGAACACCGGGGAGCTGTTTTTT. Its translation is CASSLYPGNTGELFF.

The chain couples TRBV5-4 to TRBJ2-7; 10 nucleotides agree with TRBD2. Germline lookup yields CDR1 SGHNT and CDR2 YYREEE (reference sequence). The CDR3 runs 16 residues. V trimming: 4 bases; J trimming: 2 bases; junction bases outside the gene matches: 9. CDR3 coding DNA: TGTGCCAGCAGCCTAGACCTAGCGGGGGTTGCCTACGAGCAGTACTTC. It is translated as CASSLDLAGVAYEQYF.

The gene calls are TRBV28 and TRBJ2-2; D might be TRBD2 (5 bases). Germline assignment: CDR1 MDHEN and CDR2 SYDVKM. The CDR3 loop spans 15 amino acids. V dropped 3 bases and J dropped 2 bases, with 10 bases sitting between them. The CDR3 coding sequence is TGTGCCAGCAGTTTCCCAGCGGCTAACACCGGGGAGCTGTTTTTT. It is translated as CASSFPAANTGELFF. The full variable domain, its missing parts supplied by reference TRBV28 and TRBJ2-2, is DVKVTQSSRYLVKRTGEKVFLECVQDMDHENMFWYRQDPGLGLRLIYFSYDVKMKEKGDIPEGYSVSREKKERFSLILESASTNQTSMYLCASSFPAANTGELFFGEGSRLTVL.

The V gene is TRBV3-1 (or the pseudogene TRBV3-2), the J gene TRBJ2-1, with 9 nucleotides matching TRBD1. The CDR3 contains 16 residues. CDR1 LGHDT and CDR2 YNNKEL come from the germline V gene (reference sequence). V was pared by 2 bases and J by 7 bases, with 9 bases of the junction left unmatched. The DNA of the CDR3 is TGTGCCAGCAGCCAATCAGGGACAGGGTTCAGGAATGAGCAGTTCTTC. Amino acid sequence: CASSQSGTGFRNEQFF.

This clone was detected only once. J is TRBJ1-3 and V is TRBV5-1; D gene unclear. The CDR3 contains 15 residues. V was shortened by 0 bases and J by 2 bases, with 9 bases between the two germline ends. Per the germline V gene, CDR1 is SGHRS and CDR2 is YFSETQ. CDR3 protein: CASSLDLTTGNTIYF. CDR3 bases: TGCGCCAGCAGCTTGGACTTGACTACTGGAAACACCATATATTTT.

The chain recombines TRBV5-8 with TRBJ1-5; tentatively, D is TRBD1 (6 bases). The V gene lost 5 bases and the J gene lost 5 bases, with 11 bases spanning the gap. CDR1 is SGHTS, CDR2 YDEGEE, per germline. This CDR3 contains 13 residues. CDR3 in DNA: TGTGCCAGCAGACACGGACAGTATCAGCCCCAGCATTTT. It specifies CASRHGQYQPQHF.

This rearrangement joins TRBV5-5 to TRBJ1-6; possible D gene TRBD1, 6 bases. The length of the CDR3 is 16 residues. Looked up from germline, CDR1 is SGHKS and CDR2 is YYEKEE (reference sequence). The V end was cut by 4 bases, the J end by 8 bases, with 19 bases between. CDR3 region: CASSVNGRGRYSPLHF. For the CDR3, the DNA is TGTGCCAGCAGCGTCAACGGGAGGGGGAGGTATTCACCCCTCCACTTT.

The chain combines TRBV15 with TRBJ2-5, with TRBD1 matching over 7 bases. This CDR3 region has 15 residues. The V and J ends lost 0 bases and 5 bases, in that order; junction bases with no gene match: 6. Germline CDR1 reads LNHNV; CDR2 reads YYDKDF (reference sequence). CDR3 bases: TGTGCCACCAGCAGAGACCCGACAGGGCAGGAGACCCAGTACTTC. Amino acids: CATSRDPTGQETQYF.

The chain combines TRBV10-3 with TRBJ1-4; D not resolved. Trimming stripped 4 bases from V and 8 bases from J, with 17 bases between. From germline, CDR1 is ENHRY and CDR2 SYGVKD. The CDR3 is made up of 15 amino acids. This CDR3 reads CAISVRLERREKLFF. CDR3 DNA sequence: TGTGCCATCAGTGTGAGGTTGGAACGGAGGGAAAAACTGTTTTTT.

The V gene is TRBV27, the J gene TRBJ1-2, with 7 bases matching TRBD1. V was pared by 5 bases and J by 1 base, with 4 bases of the junction left unmatched. This CDR3 is built from 14 residues. Germline V lookup: CDR1 MNHEY, CDR2 SMNVEV (reference sequence). Here the CDR3 DNA reads TGTGCCAGCAGTGATAGGGACAGTAACTATGGCTACACCTTC. It specifies CASSDRDSNYGYTF.

The table lists this clone with a count of one. The chain couples TRBV2 to TRBJ1-4; 9 bases map to TRBD1. The CDR3 runs 16 residues. The germline CDR1 and CDR2 sequences are SNHLY and FYNNEI. The J segment lost 8 bases and the V segment lost 7 bases, leaving 14 bases of the junction unmatched. The CDR3 loop reads CASMKGDRVEGEKLFF. CDR3 bases: TGTGCCAGCATGAAGGGGGACAGGGTCGAAGGGGAAAAACTGTTTTTT.